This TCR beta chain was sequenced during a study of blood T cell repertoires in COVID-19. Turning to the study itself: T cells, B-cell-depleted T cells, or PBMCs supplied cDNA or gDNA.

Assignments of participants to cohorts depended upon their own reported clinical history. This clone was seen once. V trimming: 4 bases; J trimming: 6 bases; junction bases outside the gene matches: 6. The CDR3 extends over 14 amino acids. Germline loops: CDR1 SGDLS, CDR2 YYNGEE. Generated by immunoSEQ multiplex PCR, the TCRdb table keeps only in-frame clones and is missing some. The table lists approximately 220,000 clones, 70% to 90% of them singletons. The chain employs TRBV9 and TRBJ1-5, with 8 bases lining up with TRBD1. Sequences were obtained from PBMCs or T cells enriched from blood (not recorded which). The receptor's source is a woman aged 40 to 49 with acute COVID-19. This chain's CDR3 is CASSTSGGSQPQHF. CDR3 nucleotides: TGTGCCAGCAGCACCTCAGGGGGCAGTCAGCCCCAGCATTTT.